The clone carrying this TCR beta chain is a singleton in its sample. The antigen remains undetermined. There are 15 residues in the CDR3. Germline V gene data show CDR1 as SGHRS and CDR2 as YFSETQ. Unmatched junction bases numbered 6, after V lost 3 bases and J lost 3 bases. The PCR ran on 60 Vbeta and 13 Jbeta primers. Only in-frame clones appear in the TCRdb table, and some are missing; sequencing was by immunoSEQ multiplex PCR. The sample contains just under 250,000 clones, about 80% of which appear only once. This specimen belongs to a study of cytomegalovirus exposure and HLA in healthy donors. The study, taken as a whole, reports: TCR beta chains numbering more than 150 were designated cytomegalovirus-associated.

The TCR was taken from a woman between 40 and 55 years old in good health and CMV-seropositive. Sequenced: PBMCs. The chain recombines TRBV5-1 with TRBJ2-5, with TRBD2 matching over 9 bases. The CDR3 sequence is CASSWVAGAEETQYF. The DNA for the CDR3 is TGCGCCAGCAGCTGGGTAGCGGGAGCGGAAGAGACCCAGTACTTC.